This T cell receptor (beta chain) was profiled in a study of T cell responses to AZD1222 COVID-19 vaccine. Some clones are missing from TCRdb's copy, which holds only in-frame ones; the method was immunoSEQ multiplex PCR. This sample has 100,000 to 130,000 clones, with 91% found just once. Germline V CDR1 and CDR2: MNHEY, SVGEGT. The CDR3 totals 13 residues. Trimming removed 2 bases from V and 10 bases from J, with 14 bases in between. This chain joins TRBV6-2 or TRBV6-3 and TRBJ1-2, with unresolved D. The sequence was collected from an adult in good health. The sample here was peripheral blood, taken on day 0 of AZD1222 vaccination. CDR3 DNA: TGTGCCAGCAGTTACAAGACGGCTTCCGTCTACACCTTC. Translation: CASSYKTASVYTF.